Below, one T cell receptor beta chain is given with its context. Its antigen is not identified. Assay used: immunoSEQ multiplex PCR; TCRdb lists only in-frame clones, some missing. The data hold around 66,000 clones, with roughly nine tenths observed a single time. This record belongs to a study of OX40 agonist ivuxolimab in advanced cancers. Study in general: Cancers in dose escalation were hepatocellular, melanoma, renal cell and head and neck. Treatment received earlier with anti-PD-1, anti-PD-L1 or anti-CTLA-4 agents was allowed, and approximately 44% had some. Study outcomes and limitations: Averaged across samples, CD8+ T cells carried more expanded clones than CD4+ did.

The CDR3 consists of 12 residues. CDR1 MNHEY and CDR2 SVGAGI come from the germline V gene. V was clipped by 2 bases and J by 5 bases, with 6 bases between them. The rearrangement links TRBV6-5 to TRBJ1-1; D remains ambiguous. The sequencing here drew on CD4+ or CD8+ T cells sorted from blood, taken in a trial of the OX40 agonist ivuxolimab. The receptor's source is an adult with an advanced solid tumor such as melanoma, head and neck, liver or kidney cancer. The CDR3 DNA reads TGTGCCAGCAGTTACGGGCGGACTGAAGCTTTCTTT. This sequence encodes CASSYGRTEAFF.